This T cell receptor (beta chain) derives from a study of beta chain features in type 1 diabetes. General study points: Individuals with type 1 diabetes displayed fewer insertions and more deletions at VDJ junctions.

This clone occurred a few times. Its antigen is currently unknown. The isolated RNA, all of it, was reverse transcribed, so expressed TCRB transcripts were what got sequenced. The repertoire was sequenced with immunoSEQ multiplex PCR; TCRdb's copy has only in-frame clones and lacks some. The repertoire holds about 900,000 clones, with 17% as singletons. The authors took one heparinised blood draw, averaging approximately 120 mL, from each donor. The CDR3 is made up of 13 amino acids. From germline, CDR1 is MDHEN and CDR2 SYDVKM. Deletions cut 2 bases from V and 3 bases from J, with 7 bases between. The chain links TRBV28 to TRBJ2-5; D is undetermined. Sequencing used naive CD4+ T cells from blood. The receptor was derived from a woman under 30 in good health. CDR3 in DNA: TGTGCCAGCAGTTTACAGGTGGAAGAGACCCAGTACTTC. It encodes CASSLQVEETQYF.